Detailed here is one T cell receptor (beta chain). The sample originates from a study of blood T cell repertoires in COVID-19. Across the study: Italy, Spain and the United States were the sources of the convalescent and acute COVID-19 samples.

Germline CDR1 and CDR2: SGHTA and FQGNSA. Trimming pared 7 bases from V and 1 base from J, leaving 7 bases between. The CDR3 has 13 residues. Assay: immunoSEQ multiplex PCR; the TCRdb copy retains only in-frame clones and omits some. Altogether about 160,000 clones are present, 65% to 85% being singletons, with the ten largest covering less than 3.5%. The source material was peripheral blood. This TCR was sampled from a woman in her sixties or seventies with acute or convalescent COVID-19. The chain uses TRBV7-2 and TRBJ1-4; D call uncertain. DNA of the CDR3: TGTGCCAGCACGGCAGGAACTAATGAAAAACTGTTTTTT. The encoded protein is CASTAGTNEKLFF.